This T cell receptor (beta chain) is drawn from a study of blood T cell repertoires in COVID-19. Turning to the study itself: Sample material is recorded as cDNA or gDNA derived from T cells, B-cell-depleted T cells, or PBMCs.

Germline V lookup: CDR1 MDHEN, CDR2 SYDVKM. The ends were cut back, 5 bases at V and 0 bases at J, with 22 bases in the middle. The CDR3 covers 18 residues. Assay used: immunoSEQ multiplex PCR; TCRdb lists only in-frame clones, some missing. The data hold over 100,000 clones, with around 90% observed a single time. The TCR originated in a woman in her 50s with COVID-19, enrolled during active disease. Sequenced input: peripheral blood. The rearrangement links TRBV28 to TRBJ1-2; the D is unclear. The CDR3 loop is CASSTNDWMSGTNYGYTF. The DNA of the CDR3 is TGTGCCAGCAGTACGAACGATTGGATGTCGGGAACTAACTATGGCTACACCTTC.